This T cell receptor beta chain was documented in a study of CD8+CD57+ T cells in acquired aplastic anemia. This clonotype came up a few times. Looked up from germline, CDR1 is MGHDK and CDR2 is SYGVNS. This CDR3 comprises 14 residues. The trim removed 5 bases at V and 4 bases at J, leaving 7 bases unmatched. Investigators profiled TCR beta VDJ and CDR3 from genomic DNA template. TCRdb re-called the reads with MiXCR, one entry per CDR3 protein. The sample carries 200,000 or so distinct CDR3 sequences, around 65% recorded once. This chain uses TRBV25-1 with TRBJ2-5; 7 bases are shared with TRBD1. The sequenced sample consisted of sorted CD4+, CD8+, or CD8+CD57+ T cells (not recorded which) from PBMCs. The receptor comes from a human donor with severe aplastic anemia or a healthy control (not recorded which). For the CDR3, the DNA is TGTGCCAGCAGTCTACGGGACAGTAGAGAGACCCAGTACTTC. Its protein product is CASSLRDSRETQYF.